The clone carrying this T cell receptor (beta chain) showed up many times. Its cognate antigen is unknown. As for the cDNA, it was generated by 5'RACE with 10-nucleotide random UMIs. TCRdb independently ran MiXCR on the 5' RACE reads; one entry per CDR3 protein. Of roughly 75,000 distinct CDR3 sequences listed, approximately 2.8% were seen once; the top ten hold more than 0.95%. From 2 million PBMCs stored at -80 C, the unsorted libraries were generated. This sample was included in a study of neurological immune-mediated disorders. General study points: No expanded-clone CDR3 amino acid sequence recurred across subjects, suggesting private TCR-beta repertoires. Among 34 multiple sclerosis patients, phylogenetic grouping put the repertoires of 18 into a single related-CDR3 cluster, a possible signature.

There are 16 residues in the CDR3. With 0 bases removed from V and 0 bases from J, the gap between germline ends came to 10 bases. The V gene's germline CDR1 is SGHDT and CDR2 YYEEEE. Source material: PBMCs. This TCR derives from a woman in her 30s with multiple sclerosis. The chain employs TRBV5-6 and TRBJ1-5, with D unclear. CDR3 sequence: CASSLANGSSNQPQHF. CDR3 nucleotide sequence: TGTGCCAGCAGCTTGGCCAACGGGAGTAGCAATCAGCCCCAGCATTTT.